This TCR beta chain was profiled in a study of T cell responses to AZD1222 COVID-19 vaccine. The wider study: Whether given at about 4 or about 12 weeks, second doses were pooled.

Using immunoSEQ multiplex PCR, the repertoire was profiled, and TCRdb retains in-frame clones only, with some absent. The sample yields tens of thousands of clones, approximately 86% seen once. Germline CDR1 reads KGHSH; CDR2 reads LQKENI. Trimming removed 8 bases at V and 4 bases at J, with 12 bases between. The CDR3 covers 14 residues. This chain uses TRBV18 with TRBJ2-6; no clear D gene. The source material was peripheral blood, sampled on day 0 of AZD1222 vaccination. This TCR came from an adult in good health. CDR3 in DNA: TGTGCCAGCCGGTCGGCAACAGGGGCCAACGTCCTGACTTTC. This codes for CASRSATGANVLTF.